This T cell receptor (beta chain) was captured in a study of beta chain features in type 1 diabetes (dated by TCRdb to the late 2010s). Regarding the study in general: No differences in mean age, gender distribution, total cell number or subset yield were found between patients and healthy donors. Across all samples, approximately 100 million sorted cells were examined, and cell number per subset correlated strongly with RNA yield. The study compared the TCRB repertoires of sorted circulating CD4+ T cell subsets in recently diagnosed type 1 diabetes patients with those in matched healthy donors. Whereas all 30 or so donors provided naive and central memory subsets, regulatory and stem cell-like memory subsets were isolated from just 8 patients and about eight healthy donors. Points the paper makes about the study in general: Because the HLA sub-analyses included only small numbers of individuals, any influence of HLA type on TCRB rearrangement was left unresolved. PCR may preferentially amplify shorter templates, but because patient and control samples were amplified and corrected together, any resulting skew would affect both groups equally. At VDJ recombination sites, type 1 diabetes patients had fewer insertions and more deleted nucleotides, which implies abnormalities in thymic rearrangement. In all four CD4+ subsets, TCRB CDR3 length was moderately but significantly shorter in type 1 diabetes patients. The naive, central memory and regulatory TCRB repertoires appeared to resemble one another more closely among patients than among healthy donors. Sequencing cDNA rather than genomic DNA could over-represent highly expressing activated cells, although activation and CD3 levels did not differ between groups.

All of the isolated RNA was reverse transcribed with the High Capacity cDNA Reverse Transcription Kit, so expressed TCRB transcripts were sequenced. Deep immunoSEQ sequencing was performed on naive, central memory and regulatory T cell samples, with an average of roughly 4 million total reads per sample. After sorted cells were lysed in RLT buffer, RNA was extracted with DNase-treated RNeasy Micro or Mini kits, with the choice depending on cell number. To prevent cross-contamination, every cell subset was processed on its own, while patient and healthy donor samples were processed together. Using the immunoSEQ multiplex PCR, TCRB sequences were amplified from cDNA into 87-bp fragments spanning the CDR3 region. Amplicons were sequenced on the Illumina HiSeq platform. The study's own analysis went as follows. Synthetic template baselines were used to correct PCR bias computationally, reads within Hamming distance 2 were collapsed together, and singletons that could not be merged were discarded. Reads were aligned against IMGT to assign V, D and J genes, CDR3 length and insertions or deletions at six rearrangement sites. Within each subset, clonotype counts were normalized to sorted cell number, and only after that were true diversity and Gini coefficients computed with the tcR R package. The overlap coefficient, calculated on TCRB nucleotide sequences, was used to measure repertoire sharing. Out-of-frame TCRB sequences from naive cells were analyzed to stand in for the pre-selection repertoire. Entries here come from immuneACCESS through TCRdb and include only in-frame sequences with V and J called. Some clones fail to appear in such tables; in the studies checked, an unresolved V gene covers under half of the shortfall, and the cause of the remainder is unknown. Clone size and V and J calls were adopted from that table, with D and trimming inferred from the DNA. The sample table shows 150,000 to 200,000 clones, and around 63% are seen once. About 0.089% of the sample rests with the top ten.

As concerns this clone: Its cognate antigen has yet to be identified. Base quality data are lacking; no much larger clone is found one base away.

Each donor gave one peripheral blood draw, averaging approximately 110 mL, which was collected into heparinised tubes. Using a panel that included CD45RO, CCR7, CD25, CD127, CD95 and CD27, naive, central memory, regulatory and stem cell-like memory CD4+ T cells were sorted on a BD FACSAria II. All sorted populations exceeded 95% purity. PBMCs were isolated immediately by Lymphoprep density gradient centrifugation and stained directly without culture. So that batch effects would be minimized, each experiment stained and sorted samples in pairs, pairing one healthy donor with one patient. The origin of this receptor is a man under 40 with type 1 diabetes. The sequenced material came from naive CD4+ T cells from blood. This specimen's cell subset or site label, interpreted: true naive CD4+ T cells.

The CDR3 protein sequence reads: CSVEPLRGQPQHF. The DNA reads TGCAGCGTTGAGCCCCTTAGGGGTCAGCCCCAGCATTTT. The chain is encoded by TRBV29-1 joined to TRBJ1-5; the D gene is perhaps TRBD1, from 5 matching bases. Trimming removed 3 bases from V and 6 bases from J, leaving 12 bases between the germline ends. The CDR3 contains 13 residues, cysteine and phenylalanine counted. Only CDR3 DNA remains: 39 bases, in frame from the first base. CDR1 and CDR2, per the germline V gene, are SQVTM and ANQGSEA.